Reported below is one TCR beta chain. How the authors handled the data: Estimated nucleated cell counts came from reference gene primer amplification. Generated by immunoSEQ multiplex PCR, the TCRdb table keeps only in-frame clones and is missing some. V and J calls and clone size are as listed in that table; D and trimming were resolved from the DNA. The sample consists of roughly 87,000 clones, around 88% of them appearing once. These data are taken from a study of blood T cell repertoires in COVID-19. As for the study in general: Samples representing acute and convalescent COVID-19 were sourced from the United States, Italy and Spain. The cDNA or gDNA used as material had been derived from T cells, B-cell-depleted T cells, or PBMCs.

The CDR3 length is 14 residues. The ends were cut back, 0 bases at V and 3 bases at J, with 7 bases in the middle. The germline CDR1 and CDR2 sequences are WNHNN and SYGVQD (reference sequence). The sample was peripheral blood. This clonotype was sampled from a human donor in a cohort sampled during active COVID-19. The J gene is TRBJ2-3, the V gene TRBV10-1; no clear D gene. CDR3 amino acids: CASSESFGTDTQYF. The CDR3 bases are TGCGCCAGCAGTGAGTCGTTCGGGACAGATACGCAGTATTTT.